These T cell receptor beta chains were read from a single sample in a study of T cells in localized non-small cell lung cancer. The protocol was immunoSEQ multiplex PCR, while the TCRdb copy is restricted to in-frame clones and leaves out a portion. The sample consists of about 3,500 clones, 25% of them appearing once. The sequences come from lung tumor tissue, collected before any cancer treatment. The receptors here all came from a woman aged 35 to 70 with stage I lung adenocarcinoma. Each CDR3 is given with its conserved first and last residue. Fields, in order: J gene, V gene, clone size, D gene, CDR3 DNA, CDR3 protein. The D gene is left open where the match is weak. For some rows the clone size is stated as once, few or many, or as a class when expanded; others skip it.

j_call: TRBJ2-7; v_call: TRBV11-3; clone_size: medium-sized; d_call: TRBD2; cdr3_nt: TGTGCCAGCAGCCAAGGAGGACTAGTGGGCTACGAGCAGTACTTC; cdr3_aa: CASSQGGLVGYEQYF
j_call: TRBJ2-5; v_call: TRBV29-1; clone_size: .; d_call: .; cdr3_nt: TGCAGCGTTGAAGGGGGCTTCCAAGAGACCCAGTACTTC; cdr3_aa: CSVEGGFQETQYF
j_call: TRBJ2-1; v_call: TRBV10-2; clone_size: .; d_call: TRBD1; cdr3_nt: TGCGCCAGCAGTGTCGGGACAGGGGGGGTGGATGAGCAGTTCTTC; cdr3_aa: CASSVGTGGVDEQFF
j_call: TRBJ2-2; v_call: TRBV28; clone_size: few; d_call: TRBD2; cdr3_nt: TGTGCCAGCAGTTTACGGGGGGAGGCCACCGGGGAGCTGTTTTTT; cdr3_aa: CASSLRGEATGELFF
j_call: TRBJ2-3; v_call: TRBV19; clone_size: .; d_call: .; cdr3_nt: TGTGCCAGTAGTATAGCGAGGGGGATGAGTAGCACAGATACGCAGTATTTT; cdr3_aa: CASSIARGMSSTDTQYF
j_call: TRBJ1-3; v_call: TRBV6-8; clone_size: .; d_call: .; cdr3_nt: TGTGCCAGCATCTTATTAGGGGTTGGAGGTGGAAACACCATATATTTT; cdr3_aa: CASILLGVGGGNTIYF
j_call: TRBJ1-1; v_call: TRBV5-1; clone_size: .; d_call: TRBD1; cdr3_nt: TGCGCCAGCAGCTATACAGGGGATAACGCTGAAGCTTTCTTT; cdr3_aa: CASSYTGDNAEAFF
j_call: TRBJ2-3; v_call: TRBV9; clone_size: medium-sized; d_call: .; cdr3_nt: TGTGCCAGCGCAGGCGGGAGCACAGATACGCAGTATTTT; cdr3_aa: CASAGGSTDTQYF
j_call: TRBJ1-6; v_call: TRBV11-1; clone_size: few; d_call: .; cdr3_nt: TGTGCCAGCAGCTTTAGGACCCCGAATAATTCACCCCTCCACTTT; cdr3_aa: CASSFRTPNNSPLHF
j_call: TRBJ1-1; v_call: TRBV6-8; clone_size: few; d_call: .; cdr3_nt: TGTGCCAGCAGTTACTCGGGTGAACGGGGGTGGGCTTTCTTT; cdr3_aa: CASSYSGERGWAFF
j_call: TRBJ1-5; v_call: TRBV28; clone_size: .; d_call: .; cdr3_nt: TGTGCCAGCAGTTTATTACAGGGAGGACGCAATCAGCCCCAGCATTTT; cdr3_aa: CASSLLQGGRNQPQHF
j_call: TRBJ1-2; v_call: TRBV11-3; clone_size: few; d_call: .; cdr3_nt: TGTGCCAGCACCCGGTCCGGGATCTTTTTTGGCTACACCTTC; cdr3_aa: CASTRSGIFFGYTF
j_call: TRBJ2-2; v_call: TRBV7-5; clone_size: few; d_call: .; cdr3_nt: TGTGCCAGCAGCTCCGGGGCGCCGAGGACCGGGGAGCTGTTTTTT; cdr3_aa: CASSSGAPRTGELFF
j_call: TRBJ1-4; v_call: TRBV6-8; clone_size: few; d_call: TRBD1; cdr3_nt: TGTGCCAGCAGGGTGGACAGGGTGGGCCTGGGGAAACTGTTTTTT; cdr3_aa: CASRVDRVGLGKLFF
j_call: TRBJ1-1; v_call: TRBV6-8; clone_size: .; d_call: TRBD1; cdr3_nt: TGTGCCAGCAGGACCACAGGGGGTGGTAGTAGCGGCACTGAAGCTTTCTTT; cdr3_aa: CASRTTGGGSSGTEAFF
j_call: TRBJ2-2; v_call: TRBV5-1; clone_size: .; d_call: TRBD1; cdr3_nt: TGCGCCAGCAGCTCCCTCAACCGACAGGGCCCCGGGGAGCTGTTTTTT; cdr3_aa: CASSSLNRQGPGELFF
j_call: TRBJ2-4; v_call: TRBV6-1; clone_size: few; d_call: .; cdr3_nt: TGTGCCAGCAGTGAAGGGGGAGGCTTTAGGGCCAAAAACATTCAGTACTTC; cdr3_aa: CASSEGGGFRAKNIQYF
j_call: TRBJ1-2; v_call: TRBV6-8; clone_size: .; d_call: TRBD1; cdr3_nt: TGTGCCAGCAGGTCAGGAGGGACAGGGGGCGACTATGGCTACACCTTC; cdr3_aa: CASRSGGTGGDYGYTF
j_call: TRBJ1-1; v_call: TRBV30; clone_size: large; d_call: TRBD1; cdr3_nt: TGTGCCTGGAGAAACAGGGGTTACACTGAAGCTTTCTTT; cdr3_aa: CAWRNRGYTEAFF
j_call: TRBJ1-4; v_call: TRBV9; clone_size: large; d_call: .; cdr3_nt: TGTGCCAGCAGCGTACGGGGCATGAAGGATGAAAAACTGTTTTTT; cdr3_aa: CASSVRGMKDEKLFF
j_call: TRBJ2-3; v_call: TRBV11-3; clone_size: .; d_call: TRBD1; cdr3_nt: TGTGCCAGCAGCTTACCGGGACAGATCACAGATACGCAGTATTTT; cdr3_aa: CASSLPGQITDTQYF
j_call: TRBJ1-6; v_call: TRBV18; clone_size: few; d_call: .; cdr3_nt: TGTGCCAGCTCACCGGGAGGAGGCGCCGGTAATTCACCCCTCCACTTT; cdr3_aa: CASSPGGGAGNSPLHF
j_call: TRBJ1-3; v_call: TRBV11-3; clone_size: few; d_call: .; cdr3_nt: TGTGCCAGCAGCCCGGAGCTGGGTCTCTCTGGAAACACCATATATTTT; cdr3_aa: CASSPELGLSGNTIYF
j_call: TRBJ2-5; v_call: TRBV19; clone_size: .; d_call: .; cdr3_nt: TGTGCCAGTAGTATGAACTTCCAAGAGACCCAGTACTTC; cdr3_aa: CASSMNFQETQYF
j_call: TRBJ1-1; v_call: TRBV5-1; clone_size: .; d_call: .; cdr3_nt: TGCGCCAGCAGCCCCATAGCGGGACTCATGAACACTGAAGCTTTCTTT; cdr3_aa: CASSPIAGLMNTEAFF
j_call: TRBJ1-1; v_call: TRBV15; clone_size: few; d_call: .; cdr3_nt: TGTGCCACCAGCAGGGACCCGACGAACACTGAAGCTTTCTTT; cdr3_aa: CATSRDPTNTEAFF
j_call: TRBJ1-6; v_call: TRBV11-3; clone_size: medium-sized; d_call: .; cdr3_nt: TGTGCCAGCAGCTTAGTGTTGGGGTTCGGTTCACCCCTCCACTTT; cdr3_aa: CASSLVLGFGSPLHF
j_call: TRBJ2-3; v_call: TRBV29-1; clone_size: .; d_call: .; cdr3_nt: TGCAGCGTTGGGGCGGGGTTGCGTAGGGCAGATACGCAGTATTTT; cdr3_aa: CSVGAGLRRADTQYF
j_call: TRBJ2-2; v_call: TRBV11-3; clone_size: large; d_call: TRBD1; cdr3_nt: TGTGCCAGCAGCTCTCTTCGGACAGGGAACACCGGGGAGCTGTTTTTT; cdr3_aa: CASSSLRTGNTGELFF
j_call: TRBJ2-7; v_call: TRBV28; clone_size: .; d_call: TRBD2; cdr3_nt: TGTGCCAGCATTGGCGGGACTAGCGGAACCTACGAGCAGTACTTC; cdr3_aa: CASIGGTSGTYEQYF
j_call: TRBJ2-1; v_call: TRBV19; clone_size: once; d_call: TRBD1; cdr3_nt: TGTGCCAGTAGCTATATCCGACAGGGGCCAAACAATGAGCAGTTCTTC; cdr3_aa: CASSYIRQGPNNEQFF
j_call: TRBJ2-7; v_call: TRBV28; clone_size: .; d_call: .; cdr3_nt: TGTGCCAGCATTAGGGGATCGGGCTACGAGCAGTACTTC; cdr3_aa: CASIRGSGYEQYF
j_call: TRBJ1-5; v_call: TRBV4-1; clone_size: few; d_call: .; cdr3_nt: TGCGCCAGCAGCCAAGATACCGGGAGCAATCAGCCCCAGCATTTT; cdr3_aa: CASSQDTGSNQPQHF
j_call: TRBJ2-7; v_call: TRBV11-3; clone_size: few; d_call: TRBD2; cdr3_nt: TGTGCCAGCAGCCGGACTAGCGGGGGGGTCGAGTCAGCCTACGAGCAGTACTTC; cdr3_aa: CASSRTSGGVESAYEQYF
j_call: TRBJ1-5; v_call: TRBV6-7; clone_size: few; d_call: .; cdr3_nt: TGTGCCAGCAGTGAACTTCAGCCCCAGCATTTT; cdr3_aa: CASSELQPQHF
j_call: TRBJ1-6; v_call: TRBV15; clone_size: few; d_call: TRBD1; cdr3_nt: TGTGCCACCAGCAGAGATCGAAGGGGGCCGGCTTCACCCCTCCACTTT; cdr3_aa: CATSRDRRGPASPLHF
j_call: TRBJ1-6; v_call: TRBV30; clone_size: .; d_call: .; cdr3_nt: TGTGCCTGGGAGACAGGTCGCTCCTATAATTCACCCCTCCACTTT; cdr3_aa: CAWETGRSYNSPLHF
j_call: TRBJ1-6; v_call: TRBV18; clone_size: .; d_call: .; cdr3_nt: TGTGCCAGCTCACTGAACAGACAGGATTCACCCCTCCACTTT; cdr3_aa: CASSLNRQDSPLHF
j_call: TRBJ1-2; v_call: TRBV28; clone_size: few; d_call: TRBD1; cdr3_nt: TGTGCCAGCAGGTCGAGCGGGACAGCCTATGGCTACACCTTC; cdr3_aa: CASRSSGTAYGYTF
j_call: TRBJ1-6; v_call: TRBV6-8; clone_size: few; d_call: TRBD1; cdr3_nt: TGTGCCATCAGGGGGGGACAGGGGGATAATTCACCCCTCCACTTT; cdr3_aa: CAIRGGQGDNSPLHF
j_call: TRBJ1-1; v_call: TRBV6-8; clone_size: few; d_call: .; cdr3_nt: TGTGCCAGCAGACCCCGGGACACGAACACTGAAGCTTTCTTT; cdr3_aa: CASRPRDTNTEAFF
j_call: TRBJ1-2; v_call: TRBV30; clone_size: .; d_call: TRBD1; cdr3_nt: TGTGCCTGGAGTGAGACAGGGGGCGGGTATGGCTACACCTTC; cdr3_aa: CAWSETGGGYGYTF
j_call: TRBJ1-2; v_call: TRBV11-3; clone_size: few; d_call: TRBD1; cdr3_nt: TGTGCCAGCAGCCCGACTGCCTTGGACAGGGAGAAGAACTATGGCTACACCTTC; cdr3_aa: CASSPTALDREKNYGYTF
j_call: TRBJ1-2; v_call: TRBV28; clone_size: .; d_call: TRBD1; cdr3_nt: TGTGCCACCCCGGGAGGGGGCGTGGAGGGCTACACCTTC; cdr3_aa: CATPGGGVEGYTF
j_call: TRBJ2-1; v_call: TRBV23-1; clone_size: .; d_call: .; cdr3_nt: TGCGCCAGCAGTCAACAGGGGGGGGCCTACAATGAGCAGTTCTTC; cdr3_aa: CASSQQGGAYNEQFF
j_call: TRBJ1-2; v_call: TRBV28; clone_size: few; d_call: .; cdr3_nt: TGTGCCAGCAGTTTACGGGTAGGGGAAGGCTACACCTTC; cdr3_aa: CASSLRVGEGYTF
j_call: TRBJ1-2; v_call: TRBV14; clone_size: few; d_call: TRBD1; cdr3_nt: TGTGCCAGCAGCGATCGGGACAGGAGCTATGGCTACACCTTC; cdr3_aa: CASSDRDRSYGYTF
j_call: TRBJ1-6; v_call: TRBV6-8; clone_size: .; d_call: TRBD1; cdr3_nt: TGTGCCAGCGGCAACAGGGGACATAATTCACCCCTCCACTTT; cdr3_aa: CASGNRGHNSPLHF
j_call: TRBJ2-3; v_call: TRBV11-3; clone_size: .; d_call: TRBD2; cdr3_nt: TGTGCCAGCAGGATACAACTAGCGGGGCAAGATACGCAGTATTTT; cdr3_aa: CASRIQLAGQDTQYF
j_call: TRBJ1-1; v_call: TRBV11-3; clone_size: few; d_call: TRBD1; cdr3_nt: TGTGCCAGCAGCTTACGTCAGGGGGCGGGAGGGAACACTGAAGCTTTCTTT; cdr3_aa: CASSLRQGAGGNTEAFF